The 12 T cell receptor beta chains given below trace back to one sample, sequenced in a study of patients and donors after allogeneic stem cell transplantation. TCRdb ran MiXCR on the RT-PCR reads and lists one entry per CDR3 protein. This sample has about a million distinct CDR3 sequences; roughly 17% occur once, and the top ten carry 6%. Sequenced material: blood, either unsorted or a sorted T cell fraction (not recorded which). The receptor source for this set is a human donor who was either an allogeneic HSCT recipient or a stem cell or donor lymphocyte infusion donor (not recorded which). It is not recorded whose cells these are; they may come from a transplant donor.

The chain is built from TRBV20-1 and TRBJ1-4, with a tentative D call TRBD1 (5 bases). The V gene's germline CDR1 is DFQATT and CDR2 SNEGSKA (reference sequence). The germline V and J ends were trimmed by 3 bases and 8 bases, with 19 bases remaining between them. The CDR3 totals 15 residues. Written as DNA, the CDR3 is TGCAGTGCTAGTACCGGGACCTTGGGACGGGAAAAACTGTTTTTT. This encodes CSASTGTLGREKLFF.

J is TRBJ2-5 and V is TRBV4-3; no definite D call. The CDR3 is made up of 16 amino acids. CDR1 is LGHNA, CDR2 YSLEER, per germline. Between the trimmed V and J ends, which lost 2 bases and 1 base, there was a span of 14 bases. CDR3 nucleotides: TGCGCCAGCAGCCAACCTGCCGGCAACCGCCAAGAGACCCAGTACTTC. This gives the protein CASSQPAGNRQETQYF.

A few counts support this clonotype. The CDR3 sequence is CASSLLGVPPHNEQFF. CDR3 nucleotides: TGTGCCAGCAGTTTATTGGGGGTCCCGCCCCACAATGAGCAGTTCTTC. This chain links TRBV27 with TRBJ2-1; D is possibly TRBD1 or TRBD2 (5 bases each). This CDR3 region has 16 residues. Germline V gives CDR1 MNHEY, CDR2 SMNVEV (reference sequence). Trimming removed 1 base from V and 5 bases from J, with 15 bases in between.

This clonotype was picked up a small number of times. The rearrangement joins TRBV5-1 to TRBJ1-1, with D unresolved. The germline CDR1 and CDR2 sequences are SGHRS and YFSETQ. Trimming left V 5 bases short and J 0 bases short, with 14 bases between. The length of the CDR3 is 15 residues. CDR3 sequence: CASSPGSGLNTEAFF. The CDR3 DNA reads as TGCGCCAGCAGTCCGGGGTCGGGTTTGAACACTGAAGCTTTCTTT.

This clonotype was detected only a few times. The chain has TRBV27 and TRBJ2-1; D is unresolved. CDR1 MNHEY and CDR2 SMNVEV come from the germline V gene (reference sequence). The CDR3 extends over 13 amino acids. V was pared by 2 bases and J by 8 bases, with 10 bases between. Here the CDR3 DNA reads TGTGCCAGCAGTTTAGGCCCCATCGATGAGCAGTTCTTC. It codes for CASSLGPIDEQFF.

The V gene is TRBV13, the J gene TRBJ2-2; 12 bases line up with TRBD2. J gave up 9 bases and V 2 bases, and 4 bases lay outside the gene matches. The CDR3 has 15 amino acids. Germline-derived CDR1 and CDR2 are PRHDT and FYEKMQ (reference sequence). This chain's CDR3 is CASSLPSGGARELFF. As DNA, the CDR3 is TGTGCCAGCAGCTTACCTAGCGGGGGGGCCCGGGAGCTGTTTTTT.

This clonotype came up many times. The chain has TRBV6-1 and TRBJ1-1; the match to TRBD1 covers 7 bases. The length of the CDR3 is 14 residues. The germline V gene has CDR1 MNHNS and CDR2 SASEGT. V was clipped by 6 bases and J by 8 bases; unmatched bases: 12. CDR3 in amino acids: CASSGLDRRDEAFF. In nucleotides, the CDR3 is TGTGCCAGCAGCGGATTGGACAGGAGGGACGAAGCTTTCTTT.

This clonotype showed up just a few times. This chain uses TRBV5-5 with TRBJ2-5; no definite D call. This CDR3 is built from 17 residues. Germline-derived CDR1 and CDR2 are SGHKS and YYEKEE (reference sequence). Trimming stripped 0 bases from V and 2 bases from J, with 17 bases between. The CDR3, as DNA: TGTGCCAGCAGCTTGGCGTTGGTGAGTGTGCGGCAAGAGACCCAGTACTTC. Its protein is CASSLALVSVRQETQYF.

The chain recombines TRBV12-3 or TRBV12-4 with TRBJ2-1; TRBD2 agrees at 13 bases. The junction had 6 bases not matched to a gene; V was cut back by 6 bases and J by 4 bases. This CDR3 contains 16 residues. As DNA, the CDR3 is TGTGCCAGCAGAGAGACTAGCGGGGGGCGTTACAATGAGCAGTTCTTC. Amino acid sequence: CASRETSGGRYNEQFF.

Ten or more counts support this clonotype. The gene calls are TRBV5-6 and TRBJ2-1, with 7 bases identical to TRBD1. There are 15 residues in the CDR3. V lost 0 bases, J lost 2 bases, and 2 bases stayed unmatched. CDR1 SGHDT and CDR2 YYEEEE come from the germline V gene. DNA of the CDR3: TGTGCCAGCAGCTTGGTAGGACAGGCCTACAATGAGCAGTTCTTC. Its translation is CASSLVGQAYNEQFF.

The gene calls are TRBV12-5 and TRBJ2-5, with 9 bases matching TRBD2. The CDR3 loop spans 13 amino acids. V lost 5 bases, J lost 9 bases, and 7 bases stayed unmatched. The germline CDR1 and CDR2 sequences are LGHNT and FRNRAP. In DNA, the CDR3 is TGTGCTAGTGGTCATAGCGGGGGAGTTGCCCAGTACTTC. It translates to CASGHSGGVAQYF.

In this sample, this clonotype turned up many times. Here the CDR3 reads CASSLQVWTGHSYEQYF. CDR3 in DNA: TGCGCCAGCAGCCTCCAGGTATGGACAGGCCATTCCTACGAGCAGTACTTC. V is TRBV4-3 and J is TRBJ2-7; 7 bases line up with TRBD1. The V gene end was trimmed by 4 bases and the J gene end by 1 base; junction bases not matched to a gene: 13. Germline assignment: CDR1 LGHNA and CDR2 YSLEER. The CDR3 sequence is 17 residues long.